This T cell receptor beta chain stems from a study of cytomegalovirus exposure and HLA in healthy donors (dated by TCRdb to 2016 to 2017). The study in broad terms: According to an earlier analysis of 550 to 700 of the donors, about 180 million T cells yielded over 90 million unique TCR beta sequences and 276 Gb of sequence data. Roughly 300 gigabases of sequencing data and around 85 million unique TCR sequences made up an early release that covered several hundred HLA-typed donors. Among the roughly 430 genotyped donors, under 90% belonged to the genetic ancestry cluster associated with self-reported Caucasian donors. The aim of the study was to test whether cataloging public T cell receptors could identify signatures of past pathogen exposure. The study used immunosequencing to profile the T cell repertoires of approximately 640 subjects and linked those repertoires to cytomegalovirus serostatus. A separate validation cohort of about 110 different subjects was used in addition to the roughly 620-subject first cohort. To predict cytomegalovirus infection status, the study combined high-throughput TCR immunosequencing, statistical association of individual TCRs with disease status, and machine learning. A later analysis re-analyzed previously published TCR beta repertoires from several hundred donors and added high-resolution HLA genotyping to study TCR occurrence patterns. Rather than drawing on any new phenotypic data, the later analysis identified candidate immune exposures from TCR beta sequences and the way those sequences occurred across donors. An earlier analysis of around 580 of the donors used high-throughput TCR beta sequencing to judge whether each TCR beta V gene segment behaved as functional or pseudogenic. Donor age, sex, ethnicity and CMV serostatus were compiled together with the repertoire data. Genome-wide SNP genotypes for about three fifths of the roughly 670 donors were used in a later genetic analysis, which treated that subset as a discovery cohort. Every repertoire in the discovery cohort had been generated on one and the same sequencing platform. Class I and class II HLA loci were covered by the typing at four-digit resolution. Typing coverage differed by locus: A, B, C, DRB1 and DQB1 were typed in about 629-640 donors, DQA1 in about 500, DPA1 in some 610, and DPB1 in roughly 470. Roughly five DR-DQ haplotypes were handled as single units for association and clustering, since linkage in the cohort was strong. Among a few hundred genotyped donors of the cohort, an average of 235,054 unique TCR beta nucleotide sequences were sequenced per donor, roughly 20% of them non-productive. What the study reported, not specific to this receptor: Immune exposure information for the cohort was limited to CMV serostatus. A further reported finding was that TCR beta sequences accurately predicted the HLA-A and HLA-B alleles for most subjects in the first cohort. A cluster of highly shared sequence variants was judged likely to represent a technical artifact of the sequencing pipeline. Some IMGT-functional V segments, including TRBV6-2 and TRBV6-3, could not be distinguished by the 87-base-pair reads and were therefore excluded. In an earlier analysis of 587 of the donors, most TCR beta V segments were observed in productive rearrangements about 90% or about 30% of the time, broadly matching IMGT annotations. The earlier analysis of 587 of the donors excluded about 16 rarely observed V segments, including chromosome 9 orphons, because counts were too low. A later analysis reported that several top co-occurrence clusters appeared linked to parvovirus B19, influenza, CMV and Epstein-Barr virus. Most CMV-associated TCR beta chains appeared to be HLA-restricted in a later analysis, and the HLA associations seemed to be driven largely by CMV exposure. In both the original and validation cohorts, the classifier was reported to diagnose cytomegalovirus status with high specificity and sensitivity. Linkage disequilibrium might explain the correlated functional status among segregating V segments, but an unknown experimental factor could not be ruled out. The presence/absence analyses assumed that sequencing depth was roughly uniform across donors, and that assumption may not be true. In vitro tests confirmed that three of the cytomegalovirus-associated TCR beta chains recognize cytomegalovirus antigens. The authors suggested that the approach could potentially be generalized to other disease states and immunological phenotypes. In a later genetic analysis, fewer N-insertions in productive TCRs were reported among donors in an Asian-associated ancestry cluster than the 666-donor mean. While some public TCRs were present in many individuals, most TCR sequences turned up only very rarely across donors. A later analysis associated some 17,000 TCR beta sequences with specific HLA alleles at a false discovery rate of 0.05. This cohort had only TCR beta chains sequenced, and the lack of alpha or paired-chain data limited which features could be detected. An association between a missense DCLRE1C variant and V-gene and J-gene trimming of TCR beta chains was found in a later genetic analysis and replicated in an independent cohort. When HLA alleles, especially DR and DQ, strongly co-occurred, TCR associations were difficult to assign to individual alleles. According to a later analysis, TCR association rates differed among HLA loci, with DRB1 alleles showing the most associated TCRs and HLA-C alleles showing the fewest. Because HLA typing was unavailable for some donors at each locus, only the typed subset was used in association tests. A total of 150 to 200 TCR beta chains were listed by the study as associated with cytomegalovirus. In a later analysis, HLA-associated TCR beta chains were found to be more clonally expanded and to have lower generation probabilities than equally common non-associated chains.

This clone occurred a few times. This receptor's antigen is unknown. There are no base qualities to consult, and no much larger clone falls within one base. CDR1 SGHAT and CDR2 FQNNGV are derived from the germline V gene. Reading from cysteine to phenylalanine, the CDR3 counts 13 amino acids. The sequence is cut down to CDR3 DNA, 39 bases in frame from base 1. V and J are truncated by 0 bases and 4 bases respectively, leaving an intervening sequence of 4 bases. In total, roughly 670 healthy bone marrow donors made up the cohort. All cohort members were sampled while nominally healthy, although unrecorded immune exposures were likely present. The donor was CMV seropositive and belonged to the group of 250 to 300 seropositive cohort members. Each donor provided a peripheral blood sample, and peripheral blood mononuclear cells were used for TCR beta sequencing. Genomic DNA extraction from the blood cell samples was performed with the Qiagen DNeasy Blood Extraction Kit.

The protocol used for the library was the immunoSEQ multiplex PCR assay. For the multiplex PCR, a mixture combining 60 forward primers for TCR Vbeta segments and 13 reverse primers for TCR Jbeta segments was used. A multiplex PCR assay on genomic DNA amplified the CDR3 region of rearranged TCR beta genes. The amplified TCR beta libraries were sequenced on the Illumina HiSeq System as 87-base-pair reads. In the authors' own workflow: A later analysis tallied about 77 million unique TCR beta chains across the 700 or so repertoires, and some 10 million of those chains were shared by two or more donors. A nearest-neighbor algorithm error-corrected the raw reads and collapsed the reads into unique sequences, merging closely related sequences to remove PCR and sequencing errors. CDR3 sequences were aligned to IMGT reference sequences to assign V, D and J gene segments. For a sequence to be retained, at least a six-nucleotide match to both a V gene segment and a J gene segment was required. Rearrangements were classified as productive when the CDR3 lacked stop codons and remained in frame with V and J, and all other rearrangements were classified as non-productive. Following IMGT convention, CDR3 was defined as the stretch from the second conserved V-encoded cysteine to the conserved J-encoded phenylalanine. The earlier analysis of approximately 500 of the donors excluded sequences that lacked an unambiguous match to a single V gene segment. In an earlier analysis of several hundred of the donors, V segments were called functional above 56.7% productive rearrangements and were called segregating when the between-donor standard deviation exceeded 5%. A statistical classification framework was developed to diagnose cytomegalovirus status using the catalog of TCR beta chain sequences. In a later analysis, V and J genes were assigned by comparing TCR nucleotide sequences against IMGT/GENE-DB human TR gene sequences. Using the TCRdist pipeline, a later analysis assigned CDR3 sequences along with most-parsimonious VDJ recombination scenarios. In a later analysis, each TCR beta chain was defined by its CDR3 amino acid sequence together with its V-gene family, and reads without a unique V-gene family were excluded. A later analysis removed over 500 highly shared, low-generation-probability nucleotide sequences to deal with suspected cross-contamination and a sequencing artifact. A later analysis calculated a clonal expansion index for each public chain from normalized within-repertoire ranks of inferred template counts. In a later analysis, generation probabilities were computed with a VDJ recombination model fitted to out-of-frame rearrangements, and the resulting probabilities were checked against IGoR. In a later analysis, TCR-TCR, TCR-HLA and TCR-CMV co-occurrence was scored with hypergeometric tests, and a repertoire-size bias correction was applied to TCR pairs. False discovery rates were estimated in a later analysis by permuting HLA or CMV assignments 20 times. In a later analysis, co-occurring TCRs were grouped with DBSCAN, and TCRdist sequence similarity was added when clustering was performed within HLA-allele-positive subsets. Repertoires with fewer than 30,000 or more than 120,000 public chains were left out of co-occurrence clustering, as were about 5 repertoires with anomalous nucleotide sharing. Held by TCRdb, this immuneACCESS table contains in-frame sequences only and omits some clones. Under half of the omission traces to an unresolved V gene where checked; the cause of the rest is unknown. That table furnishes V, J and clone size, whereas the DNA furnished D and trimming. The sample profile shows fewer than 200,000 clones; about 80% of them were found once. Roughly 10% of the sample lies in the top ten.

Sequencing used PBMCs. The source of this sequence is a young man in good health and CMV-seropositive. Recombination connected TRBV11-2 to TRBJ2-1; the D segment cannot be called with confidence. The CDR3: CASSLEQYNEQFF. In nucleotides, the sequence is TGTGCCAGCAGCTTAGAACAGTACAATGAGCAGTTCTTC.